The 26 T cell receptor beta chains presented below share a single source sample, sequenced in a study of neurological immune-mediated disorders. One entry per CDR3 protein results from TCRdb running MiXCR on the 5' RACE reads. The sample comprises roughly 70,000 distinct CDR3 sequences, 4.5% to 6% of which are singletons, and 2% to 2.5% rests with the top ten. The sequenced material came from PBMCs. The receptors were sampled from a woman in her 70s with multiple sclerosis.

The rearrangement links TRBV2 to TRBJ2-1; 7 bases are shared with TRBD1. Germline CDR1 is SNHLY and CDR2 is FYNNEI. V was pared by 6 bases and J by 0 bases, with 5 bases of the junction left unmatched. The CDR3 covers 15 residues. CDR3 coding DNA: TGTGCCAGCAGCAAAGGGGGCTTCTCCTACAATGAGCAGTTCTTC. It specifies CASSKGGFSYNEQFF.

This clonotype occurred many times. The chain's CDR3 is CSARFQGAVNTEAFF. In DNA, the CDR3 is TGCAGTGCTCGGTTTCAGGGGGCGGTGAACACTGAAGCTTTCTTT. V usage is TRBV20-1 and J usage is TRBJ1-1; 8 positions match TRBD1. The length of the CDR3 is 15 residues. Germline values: CDR1 DFQATT, CDR2 SNEGSKA (reference sequence). Trimming removed 5 bases from V and 0 bases from J; junction bases left unmatched: 8.

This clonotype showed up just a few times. The CDR3 coding sequence is TGTGCCAGCAGTTTAAGCCCCCCGCGCTTTGAAGCTTTCTTT. Its protein is CASSLSPPRFEAFF. The V gene is TRBV28, the J gene TRBJ1-1; D not certain. CDR3 length: 14 amino acids. V dropped 2 bases and J dropped 7 bases, with 14 bases sitting between them. Germline lookup yields CDR1 MDHEN and CDR2 SYDVKM.

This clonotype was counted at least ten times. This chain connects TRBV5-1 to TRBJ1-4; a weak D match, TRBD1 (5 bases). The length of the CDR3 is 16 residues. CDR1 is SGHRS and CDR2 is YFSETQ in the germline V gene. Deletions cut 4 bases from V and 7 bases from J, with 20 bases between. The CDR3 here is CASSAAPQGSGEKLFF. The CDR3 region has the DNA TGCGCCAGCAGCGCCGCCCCTCAGGGCTCTGGTGAAAAACTGTTTTTT.

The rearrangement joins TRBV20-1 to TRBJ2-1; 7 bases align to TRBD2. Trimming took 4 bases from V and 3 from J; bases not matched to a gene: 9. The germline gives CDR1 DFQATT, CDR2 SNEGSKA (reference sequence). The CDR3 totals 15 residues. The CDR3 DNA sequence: TGCAGTGCTACCTCGGCTAGCGGACGCTACAATGAGCAGTTCTTC. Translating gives CSATSASGRYNEQFF.

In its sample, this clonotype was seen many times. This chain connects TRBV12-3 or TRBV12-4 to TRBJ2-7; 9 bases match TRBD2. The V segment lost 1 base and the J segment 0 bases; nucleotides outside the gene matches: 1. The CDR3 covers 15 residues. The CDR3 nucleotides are TGTGCCAGCAGTTTAGGGACTAGCGCCTCCTACGAGCAGTACTTC. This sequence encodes CASSLGTSASYEQYF.

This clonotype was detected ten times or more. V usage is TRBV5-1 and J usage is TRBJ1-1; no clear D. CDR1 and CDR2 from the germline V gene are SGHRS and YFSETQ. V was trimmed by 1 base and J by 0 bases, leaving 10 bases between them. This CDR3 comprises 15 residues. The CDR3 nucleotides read TGCGCCAGCAGCTTGACGGGTTCTCTGAACACTGAAGCTTTCTTT. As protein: CASSLTGSLNTEAFF.

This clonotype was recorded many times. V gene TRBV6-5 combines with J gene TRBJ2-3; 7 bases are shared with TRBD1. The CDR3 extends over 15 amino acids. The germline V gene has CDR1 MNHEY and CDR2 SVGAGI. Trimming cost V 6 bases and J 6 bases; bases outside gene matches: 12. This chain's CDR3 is CASSRQGAPGDTQYF. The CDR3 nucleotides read TGTGCCAGCAGCAGACAGGGAGCGCCCGGGGATACGCAGTATTTT.

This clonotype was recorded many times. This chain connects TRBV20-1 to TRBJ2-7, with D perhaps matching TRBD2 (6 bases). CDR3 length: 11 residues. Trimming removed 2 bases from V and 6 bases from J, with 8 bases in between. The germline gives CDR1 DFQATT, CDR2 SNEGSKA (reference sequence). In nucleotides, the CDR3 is TGCAGTGCTAGAAGCGGGCGCGAGCAGTACTTC. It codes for CSARSGREQYF.

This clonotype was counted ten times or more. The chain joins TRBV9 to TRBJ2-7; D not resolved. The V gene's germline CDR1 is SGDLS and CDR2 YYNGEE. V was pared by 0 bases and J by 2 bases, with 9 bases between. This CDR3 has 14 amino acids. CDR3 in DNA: TGTGCCAGCAGCGTAGAACCTTTTCCCTACGAGCAGTACTTC. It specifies CASSVEPFPYEQYF.

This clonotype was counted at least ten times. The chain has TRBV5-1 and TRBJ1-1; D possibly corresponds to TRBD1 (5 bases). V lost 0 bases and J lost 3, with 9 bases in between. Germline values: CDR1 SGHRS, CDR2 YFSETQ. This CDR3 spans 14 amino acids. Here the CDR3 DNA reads TGCGCCAGCAGCTTGGTAGGGGCGGACACTGAAGCTTTCTTT. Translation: CASSLVGADTEAFF.

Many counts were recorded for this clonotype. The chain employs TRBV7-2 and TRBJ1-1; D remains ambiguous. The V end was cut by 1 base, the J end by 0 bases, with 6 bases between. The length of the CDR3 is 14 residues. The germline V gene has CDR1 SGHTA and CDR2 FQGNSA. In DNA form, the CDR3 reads TGTGCCAGCAGCTTAGGGCGGCTGAACACTGAAGCTTTCTTT. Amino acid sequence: CASSLGRLNTEAFF.

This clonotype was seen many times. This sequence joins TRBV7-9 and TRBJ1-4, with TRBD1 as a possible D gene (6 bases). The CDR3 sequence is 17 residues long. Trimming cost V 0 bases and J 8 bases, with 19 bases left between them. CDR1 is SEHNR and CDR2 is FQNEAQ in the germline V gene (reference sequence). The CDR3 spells CASSLARQALVGEKLFF. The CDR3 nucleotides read TGTGCCAGCAGCTTAGCCCGACAGGCCCTAGTTGGAGAAAAACTGTTTTTT. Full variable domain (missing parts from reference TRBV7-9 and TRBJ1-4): DTGVSQNPRHKITKRGQNVTFRCDPISEHNRLYWYRQTLGQGPEFLTYFQNEAQLEKSRLLSDRFSAERPKGSFSTLEIQRTEQGDSAMYLCASSLARQALVGEKLFFGSGTQLSVL.

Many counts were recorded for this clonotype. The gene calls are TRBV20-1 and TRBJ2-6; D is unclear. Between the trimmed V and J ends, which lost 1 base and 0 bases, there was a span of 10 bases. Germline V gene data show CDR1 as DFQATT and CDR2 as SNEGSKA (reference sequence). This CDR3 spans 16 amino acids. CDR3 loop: CSARVGGSSGANVLTF. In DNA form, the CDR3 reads TGCAGTGCTAGAGTCGGCGGTTCCTCTGGGGCCAACGTCCTGACTTTC.

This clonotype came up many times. The CDR3 is CASSPSDRGYGYTF. The CDR3, as DNA: TGTGCCAGCAGCCCATCGGACAGGGGTTATGGCTACACCTTC. The J gene is TRBJ1-2, the V gene TRBV9, with 9 bases that match TRBD1. The V gene end was trimmed by 4 bases and the J gene end by 5 bases; junction bases not matched to a gene: 6. The CDR3 has 14 amino acids. The germline V gene encodes CDR1 SGDLS and CDR2 YYNGEE. The variable domain in full, with the rest retrieved from reference TRBV9 and TRBJ1-2, is DSGVTQTPKHLITATGQRVTLRCSPRSGDLSVYWYQQSLDQGLQFLIQYYNGEERAKGNILERFSAQQFPDLHSELNLSSLELGDSALYFCASSPSDRGYGYTFGSGTRLTVV.

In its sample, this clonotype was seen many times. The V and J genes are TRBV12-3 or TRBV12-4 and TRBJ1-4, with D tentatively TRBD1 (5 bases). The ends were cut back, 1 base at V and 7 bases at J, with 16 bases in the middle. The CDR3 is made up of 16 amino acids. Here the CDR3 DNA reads TGTGCCAGCAGTTTAGGGTCTTTGTCAGGGAGTGAAAAACTGTTTTTT. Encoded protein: CASSLGSLSGSEKLFF.

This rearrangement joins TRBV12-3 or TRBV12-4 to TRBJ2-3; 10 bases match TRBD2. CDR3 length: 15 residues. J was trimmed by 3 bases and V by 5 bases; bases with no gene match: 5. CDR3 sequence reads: CASSQAGGPTDTQYF. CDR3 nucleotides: TGTGCCAGCAGTCAAGCGGGAGGGCCAACAGATACGCAGTATTTT.

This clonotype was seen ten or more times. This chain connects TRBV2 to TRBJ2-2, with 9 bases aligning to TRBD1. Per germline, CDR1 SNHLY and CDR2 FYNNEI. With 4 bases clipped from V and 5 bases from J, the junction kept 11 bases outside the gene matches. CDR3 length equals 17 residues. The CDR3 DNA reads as TGTGCCAGCAGTGCCGCGGGACAGGGTGTCAGGACCGGGGAGCTGTTTTTT. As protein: CASSAAGQGVRTGELFF.

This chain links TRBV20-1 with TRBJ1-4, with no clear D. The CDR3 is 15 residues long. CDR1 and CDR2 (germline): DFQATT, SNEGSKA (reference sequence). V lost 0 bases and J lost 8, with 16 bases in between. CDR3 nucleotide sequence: TGCAGTGCTAGAGATGGCAGCTCGCCAATGGAAAAACTGTTTTTT. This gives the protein CSARDGSSPMEKLFF.

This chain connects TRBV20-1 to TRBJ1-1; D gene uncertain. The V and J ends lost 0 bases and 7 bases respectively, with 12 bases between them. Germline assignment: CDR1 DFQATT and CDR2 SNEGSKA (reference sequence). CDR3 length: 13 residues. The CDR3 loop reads CSARDGNINEAFF. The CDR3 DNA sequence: TGCAGTGCTAGAGATGGAAATATTAATGAAGCTTTCTTT.

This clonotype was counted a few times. CDR3 sequence (DNA): TGTGCCAGCTCACCACCGTACACCAACTATGGCTACACCTTC. Translated: CASSPPYTNYGYTF. The chain uses TRBV18 and TRBJ1-2, with D unresolved. The ends were cut back, 0 bases at V and 2 bases at J, with 7 bases in the middle. Germline loops: CDR1 KGHSH, CDR2 LQKENI. The CDR3 spans 14 residues.

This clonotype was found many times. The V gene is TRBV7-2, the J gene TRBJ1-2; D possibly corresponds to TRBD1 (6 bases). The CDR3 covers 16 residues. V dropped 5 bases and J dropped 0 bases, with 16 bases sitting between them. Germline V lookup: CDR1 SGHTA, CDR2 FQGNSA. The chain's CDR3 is CASSPGGGNPNYGYTF. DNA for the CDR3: TGTGCCAGCAGCCCGGGAGGGGGAAACCCTAACTATGGCTACACCTTC. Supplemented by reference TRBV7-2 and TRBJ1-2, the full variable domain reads GAGVSQSPSNKVTEKGKDVELRCDPISGHTALYWYRQSLGQGLEFLIYFQGNSAPDKSGLPSDRFSAERTGGSVSTLTIQRTQQEDSAVYLCASSPGGGNPNYGYTFGSGTRLTVV.

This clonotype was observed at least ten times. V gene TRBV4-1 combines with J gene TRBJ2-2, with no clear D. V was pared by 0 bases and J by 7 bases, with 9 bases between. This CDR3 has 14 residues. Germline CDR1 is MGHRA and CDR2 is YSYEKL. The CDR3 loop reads CASSQEGLVGELFF. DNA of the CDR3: TGCGCCAGCAGCCAAGAAGGGCTAGTCGGGGAGCTGTTTTTT.

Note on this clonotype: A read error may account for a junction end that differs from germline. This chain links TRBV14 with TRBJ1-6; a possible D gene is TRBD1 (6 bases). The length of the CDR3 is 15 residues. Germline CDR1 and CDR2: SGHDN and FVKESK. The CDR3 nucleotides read TGTGCCAGCAGCCCAACCGGGGGGCTGGGTTCACCCCTACACTTT. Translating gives CASSPTGGLGSPLHF.

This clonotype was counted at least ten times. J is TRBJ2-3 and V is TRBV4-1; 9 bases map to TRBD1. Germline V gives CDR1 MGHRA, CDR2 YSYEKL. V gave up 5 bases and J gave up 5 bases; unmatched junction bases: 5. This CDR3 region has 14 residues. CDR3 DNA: TGCGCCAGCAGCTATGGACAGGGGAGAGATACGCAGTATTTT. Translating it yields CASSYGQGRDTQYF.

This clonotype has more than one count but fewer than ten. In DNA form, the CDR3 reads TGCAGTGCTAGAGATGCCCTTCTTTCTGAAGCTTTCTTT. Protein sequence: CSARDALLSEAFF. The gene calls are TRBV20-1 and TRBJ1-1; no clear D gene. V was clipped by 0 bases and J by 6 bases, with 11 bases between them. The CDR3 has 13 amino acids. From germline, CDR1 is DFQATT and CDR2 SNEGSKA (reference sequence).